Presented here are 15 T cell receptor beta chains from one specimen sequenced in a study of CD8 T cells in ankylosing spondylitis. Via MiXCR, TCRdb re-called the 5' RACE reads, giving one row per CDR3 protein. The profile shows about 450,000 distinct CDR3 sequences, approximately 26% of them singletons. Study findings and constraints: What appeared characteristic of ankylosing spondylitis blood was a TCR beta motif of about eight highly homologous variants.

Their specific antigens are unknown. The sample was blood, either unsorted or a sorted T cell fraction (not recorded which). The receptors shown here come from a male donor with ankylosing spondylitis.

The chain couples TRBV19 to TRBJ1-2, with D maybe TRBD1 (6 bases). Germline CDR1 and CDR2: LNHDA and SQIVND (reference sequence). Trimming removed 4 bases from V and 2 bases from J, with 14 bases in between. The CDR3 runs 15 residues. The CDR3 reads CASSTWTAGNYGYTF. The CDR3, as DNA: TGTGCCAGTAGTACGTGGACAGCGGGGAACTATGGCTACACCTTC.

V and J are TRBV12-3 or TRBV12-4 and TRBJ2-3; D is possibly TRBD2 (5 bases). This CDR3 comprises 14 residues. V was pared by 7 bases and J by 4 bases, with 15 bases between. The CDR3 DNA reads as TGTGCCAGCACCTCCACTAGAAGCGCAGATACGCAGTATTTT. It yields the protein CASTSTRSADTQYF.

Only a few counts were recorded for this clonotype. The chain carries TRBV12-3 or TRBV12-4 and TRBJ2-6, with TRBD1 as a possible D gene (6 bases). The CDR3 contains 16 residues. The ends were cut back, 2 bases at V and 4 bases at J, with 12 bases in the middle. The CDR3, as DNA: TGTGCCAGCAGTTTATCATTGGGGGCCGGGGCCAACGTCCTGACTTTC. This encodes CASSLSLGAGANVLTF.

This chain connects TRBV5-5 to TRBJ2-7; D remains unclear. From germline, CDR1 is SGHKS and CDR2 YYEKEE (reference sequence). There are 14 residues in the CDR3. Trimming removed 4 bases from V and 1 base from J, with 12 bases in between. CDR3 sequence reads: CASSIEWGSYEQYF. CDR3 DNA: TGTGCCAGCAGCATTGAGTGGGGATCCTACGAGCAGTACTTC.

The chain uses TRBV14 and TRBJ2-5; D is unresolved. The V end was cut by 0 bases, the J end by 6 bases, with 5 bases between. Germline lookup yields CDR1 SGHDN and CDR2 FVKESK. The CDR3 consists of 12 residues. The CDR3 region is CASSQDVKTQYF. The CDR3 coding sequence is TGTGCCAGCAGCCAAGATGTAAAGACCCAGTACTTC.

The chain has TRBV2 and TRBJ2-1, with 8 bases aligning to TRBD2. The CDR3 has 14 amino acids. Losses at the gene ends were 2 bases for V and 6 bases for J; bases not matched to a gene: 3. Germline V gene lookup returns CDR1 SNHLY and CDR2 FYNNEI. DNA for the CDR3: TGTGCCAGCAGTGAATTGCGGGAGGTCAATGAGCAGTTCTTC. Its protein product is CASSELREVNEQFF. The variable domain in full, completed from reference TRBV2 and TRBJ2-1, reads EPEVTQTPSHQVTQMGQEVILRCVPISNHLYFYWYRQILGQKVEFLVSFYNNEISEKSEIFDDQFSVERPDGSNFTLKIRSTKLEDSAMYFCASSELREVNEQFFGPGTRLTVL.

The chain combines TRBV11-2 with TRBJ2-7; weak D call: TRBD2 (7 bases). The germline CDR1 and CDR2 sequences are SGHAT and FQNNGV. V lost 2 bases and J 6 bases, leaving 17 bases between the germline ends. There are 15 residues in the CDR3. The CDR3 loop reads CASSLMAGRGSEQYF. The CDR3 bases are TGTGCCAGCAGCTTAATGGCAGGGAGGGGGAGCGAGCAGTACTTC.

This clonotype was found a few times. This rearrangement joins TRBV9 to TRBJ2-7; 7 nucleotides match TRBD2. This CDR3 contains 17 residues. With 4 bases clipped from V and 6 bases from J, the junction kept 19 bases outside the gene matches. Germline CDR1 reads SGDLS; CDR2 reads YYNGEE. CDR3 amino acids: CASSSTQAGRQRGEQYF. CDR3 in DNA: TGTGCCAGCAGCTCAACCCAAGCGGGGCGCCAACGGGGCGAGCAGTACTTC.

This clonotype was counted ten times or more. V usage is TRBV11-2 and J usage is TRBJ1-2; D unresolved. The CDR3 is 11 residues long. The ends were cut back, 4 bases at V and 12 bases at J, with 12 bases in the middle. Germline V gene data show CDR1 as SGHAT and CDR2 as FQNNGV. The CDR3 region is CASSSYARDTF. CDR3 nucleotide sequence: TGTGCCAGCAGCTCTTACGCCCGAGACACCTTC.

This clonotype was picked up one time. The rearrangement joins TRBV30 to TRBJ1-5; D is possibly TRBD1 (5 bases). Germline V CDR1 and CDR2: GTSNPN, SVGIG (reference sequence). V was shortened by 0 bases and J by 7 bases, with 25 bases between the two germline ends. This CDR3 contains 18 residues. DNA for the CDR3: TGTGCCTGGAGTGTAACTAGGGACTCCCTGTTTCATGTGCAGCCCCAGCATTTT. This encodes CAWSVTRDSLFHVQPQHF.

The chain carries TRBV29-1 and TRBJ1-1, with D unresolved. Trimming removed 2 bases from V and 7 bases from J, with 11 bases in between. The CDR3 has 12 residues. Per germline, CDR1 SQVTM and CDR2 ANQGSEA. The CDR3 here is CSVERVPGEAFF. CDR3 in DNA: TGCAGCGTTGAACGGGTGCCAGGTGAAGCTTTCTTT.

This clonotype was detected only a few times. The gene calls are TRBV5-8 and TRBJ2-7, with D uncertain. The V gene lost 4 bases and the J gene lost 3 bases, with 14 bases spanning the gap. CDR1 SGHTS and CDR2 YDEGEE come from the germline V gene. The CDR3 is 14 amino acids. The CDR3 loop reads CASSLLTRSYEQYF. CDR3 nucleotides: TGTGCCAGCAGCCTCCTCACAAGGAGCTACGAGCAGTACTTC.

This clonotype was seen a few times. V usage is TRBV29-1 and J usage is TRBJ2-1, with D maybe TRBD1 (6 bases). The CDR3 has 15 amino acids. Germline V gene sequence: CDR1 SQVTM, CDR2 ANQGSEA. V lost 2 bases and J lost 5, with 16 bases in between. The chain's CDR3 is CSVENGTRGNNEQFF. In DNA, the CDR3 is TGCAGCGTTGAAAACGGGACACGCGGTAACAATGAGCAGTTCTTC.

This clonotype was seen more than once but under ten times. The V and J genes are TRBV7-2 and TRBJ2-5; TRBD2 is a possible D gene (5 bases). Germline values: CDR1 SGHTA, CDR2 FQGNSA. V gave up 4 bases and J gave up 5 bases, with 14 bases separating them. CDR3 size: 14 residues. The CDR3 nucleotides are TGTGCCAGCAGCTCAACTAGAACCAGTGAGACCCAGTACTTC. Its translation is CASSSTRTSETQYF.

V gene TRBV28 combines with J gene TRBJ1-1; tentative D call: TRBD1 (5 bases). The CDR3 covers 14 residues. Deletions cut 5 bases from V and 1 base from J, with 11 bases between. In germline, CDR1 is MDHEN, CDR2 SYDVKM. CDR3 region: CASSRPTENTEAFF. CDR3 DNA: TGTGCCAGCAGTCGCCCGACAGAGAACACTGAAGCTTTCTTT.